This T cell receptor beta chain was sequenced in a study of tumor-infiltrating lymphocytes in primary liver carcinoma. The CDR3 has 16 amino acids. Per germline, CDR1 SGHAT and CDR2 FQNNGV. Study-wide points: Pairs comparing tumor with adjacent tissue or blood overlapped less than pairs drawn from tumor regions. Tumor tissue displayed a significantly greater top-250-clone fraction than blood (p = 0.039).

The source of the blood RNA was unsorted whole blood, and germline DNA was extracted as well. To note about this clonotype: Its cognate antigen is unknown. A read error may account for a junction end that differs from germline.

Starting material of 400 to 600 ng total RNA yielded TCR beta cDNA via a constant-region primer. A slightly modified ARM-PCR protocol with three nested multiplex PCR rounds produced these TCR beta libraries. For approximately 10 cycles apiece, the opening two PCR rounds ran with TRBV1-TRBV30 forward primers and a C-beta reverse primer. One entry per CDR3 protein, called by TCRdb with MiXCR from the multiplex PCR reads. This sample has fewer than 250,000 distinct CDR3 sequences, with less than 75% found just once. The J gene is TRBJ2-3, the V gene TRBV11-2; perhaps TRBD1 as D (6 bases). The clonotype comes from a woman between 55 and 75 years old with primary liver carcinoma and hepatitis B virus infection. Sequenced: peripheral blood. This chain's CDR3 is CASGLSRLQGSDTQYF. CDR3 in DNA: TGTGCCAGCGGCTTAAGTCGATTACAGGGATCAGATACGCAGTATTTT.